This T cell receptor (beta chain) was sequenced in a study of T cell repertoires in cytomegalovirus infection (dated by TCRdb to the late 2010s). For the study in its entirety: Because public TCR beta signatures pointed to carriage of CMV infection together with the matching HLA type, the HLA type of each donor mattered for the analysis. General study outcomes and caveats: The ex vivo response was dominated by HLA-C-restricted CMV-specific TCR beta clonotypes, which also provided the single most frequent clonotype in two of eight donors. In both this cohort and an independent cohort of 350 or so donors, the cumulative frequency of public TCR beta family members distinguished carriers of CMV infection plus the relevant HLA type.

Including the terminal cysteine and phenylalanine, the CDR3 comprises 15 residues. The entry retains the CDR3 DNA only, 45 bases that are in frame from base 1. V loses 6 bases of germline sequence and J loses 1 base, and the interval between the two ends is 12 bases. TCRdb records Illumina HiSeq 1500 as the sequencer. TCRdb reprocessed the public reads (quality trimming at Q25 with fastp, clone calling with MiXCR) and kept in-frame beta chains. Every distinct CDR3 protein forms one entry, paired with its most common genes and DNA. The sample table lists over 150,000 distinct CDR3 sequences, roughly 15% of them with a count of one. 20% to 25% of the sample is held by the ten biggest clonotypes. This clonotype was seen only a few times. What antigen it recognizes has not been identified. Base qualities were left out, and no much larger clone turns up one base away.

The V gene is TRBV12-3 or TRBV12-4 and the J gene is TRBJ2-2; the D gene is perhaps TRBD1, from 6 matching bases. The sequencing input was CD8+ T cells from PBMCs. The source is a human donor in good health (CMV status not recorded). Some clones in this sample may be carry-over from other donors' samples. This receptor has the CDR3 CASSTRTENTGELFF. The nucleotide sequence reads as follows: TGTGCCAGCAGCACCCGGACAGAGAACACCGGGGAGCTGTTTTTT.